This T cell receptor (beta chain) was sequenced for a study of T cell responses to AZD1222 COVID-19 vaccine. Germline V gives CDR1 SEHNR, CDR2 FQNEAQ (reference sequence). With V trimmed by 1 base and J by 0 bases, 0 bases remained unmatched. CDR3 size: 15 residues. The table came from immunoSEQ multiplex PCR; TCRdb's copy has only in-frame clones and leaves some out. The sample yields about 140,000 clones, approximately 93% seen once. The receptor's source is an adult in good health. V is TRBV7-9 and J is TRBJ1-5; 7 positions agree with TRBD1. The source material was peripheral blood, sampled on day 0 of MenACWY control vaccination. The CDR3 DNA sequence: TGTGCCAGCAGCTTAGGACAGGGTAGCAATCAGCCCCAGCATTTT. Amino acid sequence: CASSLGQGSNQPQHF.